This T cell receptor beta chain was identified in a study of shared clonotypes between healthy human individuals. Study as a whole: There were three CD4 naive, three CD4 memory, two CD8 naive and one CD8 memory plates per donor.

CD45RO-negative CD8 cells positively selected for CCR7 made up the naive population, which excluded terminally differentiated effector memory CD45RA+ cells. About this clone itself: As yet, its antigen is unknown. Within the sample, other DNA sequences also encode this same CDR3.

Germline CDR1 reads MNHEY; CDR2 reads SMNVEV (reference sequence). CDR3 length: 13 amino acids. Trimming stripped 2 bases from V and 0 bases from J, with 4 bases between. General study results and limits: Only blood was sampled; tissue repertoires likely differ.

TCRdb's copy holds only in-frame clones and misses some; the assay was immunoSEQ multiplex PCR. This sample has millions of clones; around 93% occur once, and the top ten carry approximately 1.7%. This TCR derives from a man younger than 30 in good health. Some clones in this sample may be carry-over from other donors' samples. Source material: naive CD8+ T cells from PBMCs. J is TRBJ1-1 and V is TRBV27; no definite D call. The CDR3 DNA sequence: TGTGCCAGCAGTTTAGGACTGAACACTGAAGCTTTCTTT. Translated: CASSLGLNTEAFF.